The TCR beta chain under discussion was sequenced for a study of blood T cell repertoires in COVID-19. Turning to the study itself: In each case, the material was cDNA or gDNA derived from T cells, B-cell-depleted T cells, or PBMCs.

J gave up 4 bases and V 0 bases, and 14 bases lay outside the gene matches. The germline gives CDR1 LGHNA, CDR2 YNFKEQ. This CDR3 is built from 18 residues. Clones were read by immunoSEQ multiplex PCR, and TCRdb kept only the in-frame ones, dropping some. The table lists 150,000 or so clones, 80% of them singletons. The chain combines TRBV4-2 with TRBJ2-7; 8 bases fit TRBD2. What was sequenced was peripheral blood. The sequence was collected from a man between 60 and 75 years old with active or convalescent COVID-19. The CDR3 is CASSQEPAGEGLMYEQYF. In DNA form, the CDR3 reads TGTGCCAGCAGCCAAGAGCCAGCGGGAGAAGGGCTTATGTACGAGCAGTACTTC.